A single sample is the source of the 27 T cell receptor beta chains below, sequenced in a study of blood T cell repertoires in COVID-19. Here immunoSEQ multiplex PCR was the method, and the copy in TCRdb shows in-frame clones only, minus some. Among about 150,000 clones listed, around 79% were seen once. Sequencing used peripheral blood. Every receptor here comes from a man at least 80 years old with acute or convalescent COVID-19.

This clone was observed once. The chain employs TRBV19 and TRBJ1-2; maybe TRBD1 (6 bases). Germline lookup yields CDR1 LNHDA and CDR2 SQIVND (reference sequence). Trimming left V 7 bases short and J 2 bases short, with 11 bases between. This CDR3 is built from 13 residues. The CDR3 sequence is CASTNGQNYGYTF. In DNA, the CDR3 is TGTGCCAGTACCAACGGACAGAACTATGGCTACACCTTC. Together with reference TRBV19 and TRBJ1-2, the CDR3 gives the full variable domain: DGGITQSPKYLFRKEGQNVTLSCEQNLNHDAMYWYRQDPGQGLRLIYYSQIVNDFQKGDIAEGYSVSREKKESFPLTVTSAQKNPTAFYLCASTNGQNYGYTFGSGTRLTVV.

V is TRBV11-3 and J is TRBJ2-2; 9 nucleotides match TRBD2. V shed 0 bases, J shed 5 bases, and the junction held 13 bases outside the gene matches. The CDR3 is made up of 19 amino acids. Germline V gene data show CDR1 as SGHNT and CDR2 as YENEEA. The CDR3 DNA reads as TGTGCCAGCAGCTTAGATCTTTGGCTAGCGGGGAATCTGACCGGGGAGCTGTTTTTT. This gives the protein CASSLDLWLAGNLTGELFF. Variable domain in full (rest from reference TRBV11-3 and TRBJ2-2): EAGVVQSPRYKIIEKKQPVAFWCNPISGHNTLYWYLQNLGQGPELLIRYENEEAVDDSQLPKDRFSAERLKGVDSTLKIQPAELGDSAVYLCASSLDLWLAGNLTGELFFGEGSRLTVL.

The J gene is TRBJ1-2, the V gene TRBV2, with 8 nucleotides matching TRBD1. With 5 bases clipped from V and 8 bases from J, the junction kept 1 base outside the gene matches. The CDR3 loop spans 11 amino acids. Germline V gene sequence: CDR1 SNHLY, CDR2 FYNNEI. The CDR3 DNA sequence: TGTGCCAGCAGTCGGGACAGGGGCTACACCTTC. Protein product: CASSRDRGYTF.

There are a few counts of this clone. This rearrangement joins TRBV19 to TRBJ1-1; D remains ambiguous. The CDR3 is 13 amino acids. Germline assignment: CDR1 LNHDA and CDR2 SQIVND (reference sequence). The V and J ends lost 6 bases and 5 bases respectively, with 13 bases between them. CDR3 sequence (DNA): TGTGCCAGTAGCGCGGGTGCATTAACTGAAGCTTTCTTT. Translation gives CASSAGALTEAFF.

The chain joins TRBV5-1 to TRBJ1-1; D is unresolved. V dropped 2 bases and J dropped 4 bases, with 12 bases sitting between them. Germline V gene lookup returns CDR1 SGHRS and CDR2 YFSETQ. The CDR3 spans 14 residues. The CDR3 DNA reads TGCGCCAGCAGCTTACGGACGGACTTCACTGAAGCTTTCTTT. This sequence encodes CASSLRTDFTEAFF.

The chain recombines TRBV5-4 with TRBJ2-5; 9 nucleotides agree with TRBD2. The CDR3 has 15 residues. Germline values: CDR1 SGHNT, CDR2 YYREEE (reference sequence). V lost 2 bases and J lost 2; bases outside the gene matches: 4. DNA for the CDR3: TGTGCCAGCAGCTTACAGCGGGGGGCTCAAGAGACCCAGTACTTC. This gives the protein CASSLQRGAQETQYF.

The rearrangement joins TRBV7-9 to TRBJ2-1; D perhaps matches TRBD2 (6 bases). Germline V lookup: CDR1 SEHNR, CDR2 FQNEAQ (reference sequence). This CDR3 has 15 amino acids. Trimming shortened V by 3 bases and J by 4 bases, and 13 bases separated the two germline ends. The CDR3, as DNA: TGTGCCAGCAGCTTGGGAGGACTCTTTTACAATGAGCAGTTCTTC. It yields the protein CASSLGGLFYNEQFF.

V and J are TRBV2 and TRBJ2-5; possible D gene TRBD2, 6 bases. V was cut by 5 bases and J by 5 bases, with 21 bases left in between. This CDR3 region has 16 residues. Germline lookup yields CDR1 SNHLY and CDR2 FYNNEI. In DNA, the CDR3 is TGTGCCAGCAGTACCACCGGCGGACTATCAGGGGAGACCCAGTACTTC. Amino acid sequence: CASSTTGGLSGETQYF.

In this sample, this clone turned up a few times. This chain connects TRBV7-9 to TRBJ2-7, with 7 bases identical to TRBD1. CDR3 length equals 14 residues. V gave up 5 bases and J gave up 3 bases; unmatched junction bases: 7. Germline values: CDR1 SEHNR, CDR2 FQNEAQ (reference sequence). DNA of the CDR3: TGTGCCAGCAGCGAACCAGGGGGAAACTACGAGCAGTACTTC. The encoded protein is CASSEPGGNYEQYF.

This clone has a handful of counts. The chain employs TRBV9 and TRBJ2-2; 10 bases are a match to TRBD2. This CDR3 region has 15 residues. Trimming cost V 4 bases and J 6 bases; bases outside gene matches: 6. Germline CDR1 reads SGDLS; CDR2 reads YYNGEE. The CDR3 DNA sequence: TGTGCCAGCAGCACCCGGACTAGCGGCGCCGGGGAGCTGTTTTTT. Amino acids: CASSTRTSGAGELFF.

The chain couples TRBV3-1 (or the pseudogene TRBV3-2) to TRBJ2-1, with TRBD2 identical over 7 bases. The V gene's germline CDR1 is LGHDT and CDR2 YNNKEL (reference sequence). Trimming removed 4 bases from V and 9 bases from J; junction bases left unmatched: 9. The CDR3 length is 14 residues. The CDR3 nucleotides read TGTGCCAGCAGCCCCTCCGGGGGGTCCACTGAGCAGTTCTTC. It encodes CASSPSGGSTEQFF.

The chain employs TRBV2 and TRBJ1-4; 8 positions match TRBD1. The CDR3 covers 14 residues. Germline V CDR1 and CDR2: SNHLY, FYNNEI. J lost 8 bases, V lost 7 bases, and 9 bases had no gene match. The CDR3, as DNA: TGTGCCAGCACCGTAGGACAGGGTGGAGAAAAACTGTTTTTT. Its protein product is CASTVGQGGEKLFF. Using reference TRBV2 and TRBJ1-4 for the parts outside the CDR3, the full variable domain is EPEVTQTPSHQVTQMGQEVILRCVPISNHLYFYWYRQILGQKVEFLVSFYNNEISEKSEIFDDQFSVERPDGSNFTLKIRSTKLEDSAMYFCASTVGQGGEKLFFGSGTQLSVL.

The chain carries TRBV7-2 and TRBJ2-1, with 9 bases that match TRBD1. This CDR3 comprises 15 residues. CDR1 SGHTA and CDR2 FQGNSA come from the germline V gene. V lost 2 bases and J lost 6; bases outside the gene matches: 5. This CDR3 is CASSLTGGIGNEQFF. The CDR3 DNA reads as TGTGCCAGCAGCTTAACAGGGGGCATCGGCAATGAGCAGTTCTTC.

The gene calls are TRBV2 and TRBJ2-1, with 7 bases identical to TRBD1. The CDR3 consists of 14 residues. Unmatched junction bases numbered 7, after V lost 4 bases and J lost 7 bases. Germline V lookup: CDR1 SNHLY, CDR2 FYNNEI. Here the CDR3 reads CASSVDRVSNEQFF. The CDR3 nucleotides are TGTGCCAGCAGTGTAGACAGGGTGTCAAATGAGCAGTTCTTC.

V and J are TRBV5-1 and TRBJ2-3; maybe TRBD1 (6 bases). The CDR3 consists of 15 residues. V was shortened by 4 bases and J by 3 bases, with 15 bases between the two germline ends. The germline CDR1 and CDR2 sequences are SGHRS and YFSETQ. The CDR3 region is CASSPLVGATDTQYF. DNA of the CDR3: TGCGCCAGCAGCCCCTTGGTGGGGGCGACAGATACGCAGTATTTT. The whole variable domain, filled in from reference TRBV5-1 and TRBJ2-3, reads KAGVTQTPRYLIKTRGQQVTLSCSPISGHRSVSWYQQTPGQGLQFLFEYFSETQRNKGNFPGRFSGRQFSNSRSEMNVSTLELGDSALYLCASSPLVGATDTQYFGPGTRLTVL.

The chain recombines TRBV29-1 with TRBJ1-2; D is perhaps TRBD1 (6 bases). CDR1 is SQVTM, CDR2 ANQGSEA, per germline. The CDR3 totals 12 residues. Deletions cut 6 bases from V and 1 base from J, with 9 bases between. The CDR3 spells CSVRTDNYGYTF. The CDR3 nucleotides are TGCAGCGTCCGGACAGATAACTATGGCTACACCTTC.

The chain has TRBV27 and TRBJ2-4; 7 bases are shared with TRBD1. Trimming cost V 6 bases and J 6 bases; bases outside gene matches: 8. There are 14 residues in the CDR3. In germline, CDR1 is MNHEY, CDR2 SMNVEV (reference sequence). The CDR3 protein is CASSRQGDGNIQYF. CDR3 coding DNA: TGTGCCAGCAGCCGTCAGGGGGACGGAAACATTCAGTACTTC.

The rearrangement links TRBV7-7 to TRBJ2-7; D is perhaps TRBD1 (5 bases). V lost 3 bases and J 4 bases, leaving 25 bases between the germline ends. Per germline, CDR1 SSHAT and CDR2 FNYEAQ (reference sequence). This CDR3 has 18 amino acids. CDR3 loop: CASSFYCMQGQRPYEQYV. The CDR3 DNA reads as TGTGCCAGCAGCTTCTACTGTATGCAGGGCCAACGGCCTTACGAGCAGTACGTC.

The chain carries TRBV25-1 and TRBJ1-2; D not resolved. Germline V gene lookup returns CDR1 MGHDK and CDR2 SYGVNS. The V end was cut by 3 bases, the J end by 8 bases, with 13 bases between. This CDR3 contains 13 residues. The CDR3 is CASSESDLGGYTF. CDR3 nucleotide sequence: TGTGCCAGCAGTGAGTCAGACCTAGGAGGCTACACCTTC.

The genes are TRBV9 and TRBJ2-1; maybe TRBD2 (6 bases). The V gene's germline CDR1 is SGDLS and CDR2 YYNGEE. This CDR3 contains 15 residues. The germline V and J ends were trimmed by 0 bases and 8 bases, with 15 bases remaining between them. CDR3 nucleotides: TGTGCCAGCAGCGTAGGCGGGGCAGAATGGGATGAGCAGTTCTTC. Protein product: CASSVGGAEWDEQFF.

The chain is built from TRBV11-2 and TRBJ2-1, with D possibly TRBD2 on 6 matching bases. Trimming cost V 5 bases and J 12 bases, with 23 bases left between them. This CDR3 spans 15 amino acids. CDR1 and CDR2 (germline): SGHAT, FQNNGV. The CDR3 coding sequence is TGTGCCAGCAGCGTAACCGGGACTGGGAATATTAGGCAGTTCTTC. Residues: CASSVTGTGNIRQFF.

The chain recombines TRBV7-8 with TRBJ2-7; 9 bases are shared with TRBD1. This CDR3 comprises 14 residues. From germline, CDR1 is SGHVS and CDR2 FQNEAQ. V lost 0 bases to trimming and J lost 4 bases; unmatched junction nucleotides: 1. CDR3 nucleotide sequence: TGTGCCAGCAGCTTAGCCGACAGGGGGTACGAGCAGTACTTC. Translated, it gives CASSLADRGYEQYF.

The chain uses TRBV5-1 and TRBJ1-1, with a possible D match to TRBD1 (5 bases). V was cut by 4 bases and J by 4 bases, with 20 bases left in between. Germline-derived CDR1 and CDR2 are SGHRS and YFSETQ. The CDR3 covers 16 residues. CDR3 nucleotides: TGCGCCAGCAGCGGGCGCGGGGGTCTTAGGACCACTGAAGCTTTCTTT. Protein sequence: CASSGRGGLRTTEAFF.

V gene TRBV6-2 or TRBV6-3 combines with J gene TRBJ2-3, with 9 positions matching TRBD2. Germline CDR1 MNHEY, CDR2 SVGEGT. V shed 0 bases and J 3 bases; nucleotides not matched to a gene: 10. The CDR3 contains 18 residues. CDR3 loop: CASSYSSGSGGRTDTQYF. In DNA, the CDR3 is TGTGCCAGCAGTTACTCGAGTGGTAGCGGGGGAAGAACAGATACGCAGTATTTT.

Only one count was recorded for this clone. The CDR3 bases are TGTGCCAGTAGTACCGGGGGGAATTCTAACTATGGCTACACCTTC. It is translated as CASSTGGNSNYGYTF. V and J are TRBV19 and TRBJ1-2, with TRBD1 as a possible D gene (5 bases). The germline V gene encodes CDR1 LNHDA and CDR2 SQIVND (reference sequence). This CDR3 contains 15 residues. The ends were cut back, 4 bases at V and 0 bases at J, with 12 bases in the middle.

The chain has TRBV18 and TRBJ2-1; D is undetermined. CDR3 length equals 13 residues. Germline CDR1 KGHSH, CDR2 LQKENI. Trimming took off 2 bases at V and 8 bases at J, with 10 bases between the two ends. CDR3 nucleotides: TGTGCCAGCTCACCAAATAGAATCGATGAGCAGTTCTTC. Protein sequence: CASSPNRIDEQFF.

The gene calls are TRBV11-2 and TRBJ1-6; D is unclear. V lost 0 bases and J 10 bases, leaving 7 bases between the germline ends. This CDR3 has 13 amino acids. The germline CDR1 and CDR2 sequences are SGHAT and FQNNGV. Here the CDR3 reads CASSLDLPSPLHF. The CDR3 nucleotides read TGTGCCAGCAGCTTAGATCTTCCCTCACCCCTCCACTTT.